These T cell receptor beta chains were read from a single sample in a study of CD8+ T cells in alopecia areata. Clones were sequenced by immunoSEQ multiplex PCR, and TCRdb holds only the in-frame ones, with some missing. The sample includes some 100,000 clones, approximately 60% of them seen just once. Sequencing used CD4+ T cells sorted from blood. These receptors were collected from a human donor in good health. Both conserved end residues are part of each CDR3. Each record gives: clone size, D gene, J gene, V gene, CDR3 DNA, CDR3 protein. D genes are given only for firm matches. Clone size is not always given. Where it is, it says once, few, many or a class for expanded clones.

clone size: NA
D gene: TRBD2
J gene: TRBJ2-5
V gene: TRBV4-1
CDR3 DNA: TGCGCCAGCAGCCAAGATAGGGTAGCGGGGGGAGTAGGGCAAGAGACCCAGTACTTC
CDR3 protein: CASSQDRVAGGVGQETQYF

clone size: few
D gene: NA
J gene: TRBJ1-4
V gene: TRBV7-9
CDR3 DNA: TGTGCCAGCAGCTTAAGAGGGTCTAATGAAAAACTGTTTTTT
CDR3 protein: CASSLRGSNEKLFF

clone size: NA
D gene: TRBD2
J gene: TRBJ2-2
V gene: TRBV29-1
CDR3 DNA: TGCAGCGTTACAAGCGGGGGCCCCAACACCGGGGAGCTGTTTTTT
CDR3 protein: CSVTSGGPNTGELFF

clone size: NA
D gene: NA
J gene: TRBJ2-2
V gene: TRBV5-4
CDR3 DNA: TGTGCCAGCAGCCCTCAGGGGGGCGGGACTACCACCGGGGAGCTGTTTTTT
CDR3 protein: CASSPQGGGTTTGELFF

clone size: NA
D gene: NA
J gene: TRBJ2-2
V gene: TRBV29-1
CDR3 DNA: TGCAGCGCCGCCCGGGATAGCACCGGGGAGCTGTTTTTT
CDR3 protein: CSAARDSTGELFF

clone size: few
D gene: NA
J gene: TRBJ2-7
V gene: TRBV11-2
CDR3 DNA: TGTGCCAGCAGCTTATTGTCAGTAGGACGGCTGAGCTCCTACGAGCAGTACTTC
CDR3 protein: CASSLLSVGRLSSYEQYF

clone size: few
D gene: TRBD1
J gene: TRBJ2-3
V gene: TRBV25-1
CDR3 DNA: TGTGCCAGCAATATGAACAGGGGTACAGATACGCAGTATTTT
CDR3 protein: CASNMNRGTDTQYF

clone size: NA
D gene: NA
J gene: TRBJ2-3
V gene: TRBV29-1
CDR3 DNA: TGCAGCGTTGGTGGGTCAACCGCAACAGATACGCAGTATTTT
CDR3 protein: CSVGGSTATDTQYF

clone size: few
D gene: NA
J gene: TRBJ2-7
V gene: TRBV27
CDR3 DNA: TGTGCCAGCAGGGGAACGGGGACGGGCTCCTACGAGCAGTACTTC
CDR3 protein: CASRGTGTGSYEQYF

clone size: NA
D gene: NA
J gene: TRBJ1-6
V gene: TRBV30
CDR3 DNA: TGTGCCTGGAGTGTACCCGGGAGCTCCTATAATTCACCCCTCCACTTT
CDR3 protein: CAWSVPGSSYNSPLHF

clone size: NA
D gene: TRBD1
J gene: TRBJ1-4
V gene: TRBV6-5
CDR3 DNA: TGTGCCAGCAGTTGGGGGACAGGGCGGAATGAAAAACTGTTTTTT
CDR3 protein: CASSWGTGRNEKLFF

clone size: NA
D gene: TRBD1
J gene: TRBJ1-5
V gene: TRBV29-1
CDR3 DNA: TGCAGCGTCCAGGGGGCTGGCAATCAGCCCCAGCATTTT
CDR3 protein: CSVQGAGNQPQHF

clone size: NA
D gene: NA
J gene: TRBJ1-6
V gene: TRBV5-4
CDR3 DNA: TGTGCCAGCAGCCTTAACACAGTTAGGGATTCACCCCTCCACTTT
CDR3 protein: CASSLNTVRDSPLHF

clone size: NA
D gene: NA
J gene: TRBJ1-1
V gene: TRBV27
CDR3 DNA: TGTGCCAGCAGTCCCTCTCGGCCCCGAGACACTGAAGCTTTCTTT
CDR3 protein: CASSPSRPRDTEAFF

clone size: few
D gene: TRBD1
J gene: TRBJ1-6
V gene: TRBV5-5
CDR3 DNA: TGTGCCAGCAGCGGGGAGGCAGGGGGATCACCCCTCCACTTT
CDR3 protein: CASSGEAGGSPLHF

clone size: NA
D gene: TRBD2
J gene: TRBJ2-5
V gene: TRBV9
CDR3 DNA: TGTGCCAGCAGCCCAAAGACTAGCGGGGAAGAGACCCAGTACTTC
CDR3 protein: CASSPKTSGEETQYF